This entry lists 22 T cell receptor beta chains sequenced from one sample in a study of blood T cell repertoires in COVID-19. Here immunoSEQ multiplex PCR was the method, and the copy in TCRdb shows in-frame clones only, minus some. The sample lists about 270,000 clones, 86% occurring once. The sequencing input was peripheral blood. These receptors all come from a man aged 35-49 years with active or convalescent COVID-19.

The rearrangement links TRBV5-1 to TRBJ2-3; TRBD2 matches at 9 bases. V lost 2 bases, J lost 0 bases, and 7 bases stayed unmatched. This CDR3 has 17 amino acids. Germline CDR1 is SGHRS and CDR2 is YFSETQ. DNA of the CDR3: TGCGCCAGCAGCTTTGGGGCTAGCGGGACCAGCACAGATACGCAGTATTTT. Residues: CASSFGASGTSTDTQYF.

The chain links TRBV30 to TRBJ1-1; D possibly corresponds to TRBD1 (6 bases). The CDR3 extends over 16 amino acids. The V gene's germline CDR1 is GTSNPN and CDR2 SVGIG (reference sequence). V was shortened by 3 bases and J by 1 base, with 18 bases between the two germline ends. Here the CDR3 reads CAWRRGTSGANTEAFF. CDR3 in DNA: TGTGCCTGGAGGCGGGGGACAAGCGGGGCGAACACTGAAGCTTTCTTT.

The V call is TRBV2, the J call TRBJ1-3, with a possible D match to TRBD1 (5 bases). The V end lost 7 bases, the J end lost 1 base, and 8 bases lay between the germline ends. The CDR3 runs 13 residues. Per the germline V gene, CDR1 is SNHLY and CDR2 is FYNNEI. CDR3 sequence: CASTPGSGNTIYF. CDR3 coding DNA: TGTGCCAGCACCCCAGGGTCTGGAAACACCATATATTTT.

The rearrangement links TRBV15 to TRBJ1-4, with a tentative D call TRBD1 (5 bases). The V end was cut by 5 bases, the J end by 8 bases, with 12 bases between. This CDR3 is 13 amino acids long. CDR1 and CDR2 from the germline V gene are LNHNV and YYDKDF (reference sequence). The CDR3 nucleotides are TGTGCCACCAGCTGGGGCCTGGGGGAAAAACTGTTTTTT. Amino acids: CATSWGLGEKLFF.

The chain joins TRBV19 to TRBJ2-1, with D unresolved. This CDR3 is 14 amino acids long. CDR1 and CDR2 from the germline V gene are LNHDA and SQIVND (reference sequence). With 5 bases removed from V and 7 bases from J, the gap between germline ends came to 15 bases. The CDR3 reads CASSSSPAANEQFF. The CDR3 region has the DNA TGTGCCAGTAGTTCGTCCCCGGCGGCTAATGAGCAGTTCTTC.

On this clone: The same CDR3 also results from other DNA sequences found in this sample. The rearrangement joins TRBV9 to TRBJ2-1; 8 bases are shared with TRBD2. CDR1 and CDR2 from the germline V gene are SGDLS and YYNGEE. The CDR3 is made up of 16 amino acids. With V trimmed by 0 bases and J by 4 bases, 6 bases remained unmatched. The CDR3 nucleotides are TGTGCCAGCAGCGTAGGGGGGAGCGGGAGTTACAATGAGCAGTTCTTC. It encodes CASSVGGSGSYNEQFF.

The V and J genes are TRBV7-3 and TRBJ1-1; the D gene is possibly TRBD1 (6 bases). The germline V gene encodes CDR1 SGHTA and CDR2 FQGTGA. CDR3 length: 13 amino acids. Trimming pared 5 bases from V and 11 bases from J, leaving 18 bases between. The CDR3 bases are TGTGCCAGCAGCGCCTCCCCGGGGGGGCGGGCTTTCTTT. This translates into CASSASPGGRAFF.

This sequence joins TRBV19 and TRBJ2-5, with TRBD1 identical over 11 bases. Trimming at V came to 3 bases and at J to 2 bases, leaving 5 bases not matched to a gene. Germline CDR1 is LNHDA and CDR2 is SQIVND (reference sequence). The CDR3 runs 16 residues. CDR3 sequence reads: CASSMFGDRGQETQYF. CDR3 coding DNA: TGTGCCAGTAGTATGTTTGGGGACAGGGGGCAAGAGACCCAGTACTTC. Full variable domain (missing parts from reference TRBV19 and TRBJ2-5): DGGITQSPKYLFRKEGQNVTLSCEQNLNHDAMYWYRQDPGQGLRLIYYSQIVNDFQKGDIAEGYSVSREKKESFPLTVTSAQKNPTAFYLCASSMFGDRGQETQYFGPGTRLLVL.

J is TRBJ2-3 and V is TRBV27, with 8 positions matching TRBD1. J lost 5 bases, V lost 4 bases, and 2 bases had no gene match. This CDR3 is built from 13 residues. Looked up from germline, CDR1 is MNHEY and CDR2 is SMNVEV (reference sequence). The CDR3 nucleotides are TGTGCCAGCAGTTCTACAGGGGGAGATACGCAGTATTTT. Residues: CASSSTGGDTQYF.

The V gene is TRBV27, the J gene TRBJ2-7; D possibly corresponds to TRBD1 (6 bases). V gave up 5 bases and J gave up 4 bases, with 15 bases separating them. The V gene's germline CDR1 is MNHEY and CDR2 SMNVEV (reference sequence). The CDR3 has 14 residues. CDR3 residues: CASSPHRTAYEQYF. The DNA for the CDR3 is TGTGCCAGCAGTCCCCACCGGACAGCTTACGAGCAGTACTTC.

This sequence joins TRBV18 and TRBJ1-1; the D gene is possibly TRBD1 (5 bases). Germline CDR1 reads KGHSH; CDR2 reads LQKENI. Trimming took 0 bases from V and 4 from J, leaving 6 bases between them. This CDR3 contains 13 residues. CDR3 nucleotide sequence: TGTGCCAGCTCACCACCCAGGGCCACTGAAGCTTTCTTT. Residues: CASSPPRATEAFF. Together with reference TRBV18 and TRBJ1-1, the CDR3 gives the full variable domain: NAGVMQNPRHLVRRRGQEARLRCSPMKGHSHVYWYRQLPEEGLKFMVYLQKENIIDESGMPKERFSAEFPKEGPSILRIQQVVRGDSAAYFCASSPPRATEAFFGQGTRLTVV.

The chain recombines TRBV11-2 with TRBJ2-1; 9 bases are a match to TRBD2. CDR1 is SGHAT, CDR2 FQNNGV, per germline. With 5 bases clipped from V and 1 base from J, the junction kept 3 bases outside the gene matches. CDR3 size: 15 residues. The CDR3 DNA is TGTGCCAGCAGCCATAGCGGGGGATCCTACAATGAGCAGTTCTTC. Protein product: CASSHSGGSYNEQFF.

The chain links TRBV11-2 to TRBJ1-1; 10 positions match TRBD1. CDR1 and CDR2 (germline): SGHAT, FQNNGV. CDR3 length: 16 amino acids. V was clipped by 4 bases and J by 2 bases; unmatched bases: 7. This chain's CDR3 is CASSSGQGGANTEAFF. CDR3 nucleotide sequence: TGTGCCAGCAGCTCCGGACAGGGGGGGGCCAACACTGAAGCTTTCTTT.

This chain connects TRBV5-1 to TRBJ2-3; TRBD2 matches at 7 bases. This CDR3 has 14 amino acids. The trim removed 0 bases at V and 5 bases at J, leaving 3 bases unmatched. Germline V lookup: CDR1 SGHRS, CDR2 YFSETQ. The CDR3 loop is CASSLGTRRDTQYF. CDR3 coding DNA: TGCGCCAGCAGCTTGGGGACTAGAAGAGATACGCAGTATTTT.

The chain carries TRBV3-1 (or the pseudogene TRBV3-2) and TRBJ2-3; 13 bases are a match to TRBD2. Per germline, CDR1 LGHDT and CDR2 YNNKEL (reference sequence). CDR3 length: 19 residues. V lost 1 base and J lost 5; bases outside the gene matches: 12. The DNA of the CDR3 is TGTGCCAGCAGCCAAGCCCAAGGACTAGCGGGGGCCGGGAGAGATACGCAGTATTTT. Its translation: CASSQAQGLAGAGRDTQYF.

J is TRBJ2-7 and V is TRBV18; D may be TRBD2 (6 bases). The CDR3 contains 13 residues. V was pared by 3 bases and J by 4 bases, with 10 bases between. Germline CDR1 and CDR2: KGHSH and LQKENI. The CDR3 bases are TGTGCCAGCTCACCTTCCGCGGGGTACGAGCAGTACTTC. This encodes CASSPSAGYEQYF.

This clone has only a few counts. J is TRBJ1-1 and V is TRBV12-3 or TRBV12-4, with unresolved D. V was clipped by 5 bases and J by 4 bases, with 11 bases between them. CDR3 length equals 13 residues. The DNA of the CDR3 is TGTGCCAGCAGTCCCCCTGAGAGCACTGAAGCTTTCTTT. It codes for CASSPPESTEAFF.

The CDR3 here is CASIPRPDTYYGYTF. The CDR3 region has the DNA TGTGCCAGTATTCCGCGGCCGGATACTTACTATGGCTACACCTTC. The chain joins TRBV19 to TRBJ1-2; no clear D gene. V lost 7 bases, J lost 3 bases, and 18 bases lay in between. The CDR3 loop spans 15 amino acids. Germline V CDR1 and CDR2: LNHDA, SQIVND (reference sequence). Looking up the rest from reference TRBV19 and TRBJ1-2 gives the full variable domain: DGGITQSPKYLFRKEGQNVTLSCEQNLNHDAMYWYRQDPGQGLRLIYYSQIVNDFQKGDIAEGYSVSREKKESFPLTVTSAQKNPTAFYLCASIPRPDTYYGYTFGSGTRLTVV.

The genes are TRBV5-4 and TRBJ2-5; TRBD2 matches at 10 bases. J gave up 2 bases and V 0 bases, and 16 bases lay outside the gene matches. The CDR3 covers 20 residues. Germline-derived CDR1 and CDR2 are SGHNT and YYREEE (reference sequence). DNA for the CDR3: TGTGCCAGCAGCTTGGCCCCTACCTGGGGGGGTAGCGGGGGGCAAGAGACCCAGTACTTC. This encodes CASSLAPTWGGSGGQETQYF.

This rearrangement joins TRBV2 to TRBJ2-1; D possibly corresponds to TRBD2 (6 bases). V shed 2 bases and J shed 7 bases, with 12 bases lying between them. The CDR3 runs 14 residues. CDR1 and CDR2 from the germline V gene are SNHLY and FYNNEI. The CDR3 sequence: CASSEFGSTNEQFF. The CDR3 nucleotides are TGTGCCAGCAGTGAATTCGGGAGTACGAATGAGCAGTTCTTC.

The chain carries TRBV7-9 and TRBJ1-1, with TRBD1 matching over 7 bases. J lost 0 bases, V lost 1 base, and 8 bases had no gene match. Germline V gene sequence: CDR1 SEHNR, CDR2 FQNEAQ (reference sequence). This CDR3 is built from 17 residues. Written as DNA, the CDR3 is TGTGCCAGCAGCTTAGAGGCAGGGGGTGGGATGAACACTGAAGCTTTCTTT. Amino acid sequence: CASSLEAGGGMNTEAFF.

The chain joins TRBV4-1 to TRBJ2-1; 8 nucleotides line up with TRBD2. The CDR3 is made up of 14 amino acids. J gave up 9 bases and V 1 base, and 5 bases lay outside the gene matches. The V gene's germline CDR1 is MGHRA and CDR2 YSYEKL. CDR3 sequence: CASSQAGTRGEQFF. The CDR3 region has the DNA TGCGCCAGCAGCCAAGCCGGGACTAGAGGTGAGCAGTTCTTC.